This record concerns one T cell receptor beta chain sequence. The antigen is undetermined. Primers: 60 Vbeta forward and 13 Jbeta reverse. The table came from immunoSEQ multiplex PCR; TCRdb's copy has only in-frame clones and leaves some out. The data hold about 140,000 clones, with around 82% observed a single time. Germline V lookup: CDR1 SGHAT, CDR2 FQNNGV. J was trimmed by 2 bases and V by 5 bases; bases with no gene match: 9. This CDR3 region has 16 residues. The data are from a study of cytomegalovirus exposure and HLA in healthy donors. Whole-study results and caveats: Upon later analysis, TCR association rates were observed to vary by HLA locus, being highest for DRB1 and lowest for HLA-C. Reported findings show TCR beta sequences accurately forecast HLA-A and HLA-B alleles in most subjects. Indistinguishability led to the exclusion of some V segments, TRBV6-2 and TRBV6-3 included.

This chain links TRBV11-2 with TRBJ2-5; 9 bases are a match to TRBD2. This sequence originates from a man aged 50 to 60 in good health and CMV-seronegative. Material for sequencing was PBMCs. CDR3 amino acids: CASSHLAGRPQETQYF. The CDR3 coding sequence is TGTGCCAGCAGCCATCTAGCGGGGAGACCTCAAGAGACCCAGTACTTC.